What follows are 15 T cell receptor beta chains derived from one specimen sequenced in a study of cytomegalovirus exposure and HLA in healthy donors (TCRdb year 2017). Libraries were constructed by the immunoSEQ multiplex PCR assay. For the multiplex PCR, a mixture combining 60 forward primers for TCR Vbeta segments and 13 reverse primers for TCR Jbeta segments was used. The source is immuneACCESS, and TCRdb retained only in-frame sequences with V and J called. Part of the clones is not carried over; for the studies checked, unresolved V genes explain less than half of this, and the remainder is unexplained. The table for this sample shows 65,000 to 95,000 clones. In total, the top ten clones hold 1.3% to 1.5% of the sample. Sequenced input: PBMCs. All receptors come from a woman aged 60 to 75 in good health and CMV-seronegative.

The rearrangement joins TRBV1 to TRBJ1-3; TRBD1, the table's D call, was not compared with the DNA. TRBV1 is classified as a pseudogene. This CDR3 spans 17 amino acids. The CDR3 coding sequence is TGCACCAGCAGCCAAGATTTTTTTGGGGACAGGCGAAACACCATATATTTT. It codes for CTSSQDFFGDRRNTIYF.

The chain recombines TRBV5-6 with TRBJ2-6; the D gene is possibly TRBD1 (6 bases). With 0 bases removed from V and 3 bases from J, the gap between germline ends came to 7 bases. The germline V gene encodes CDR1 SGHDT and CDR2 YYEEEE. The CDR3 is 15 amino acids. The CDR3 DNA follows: TGTGCCAGCAGCTTGGGGGGGCATGGGGCCAACGTCCTGACTTTC. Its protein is CASSLGGHGANVLTF.

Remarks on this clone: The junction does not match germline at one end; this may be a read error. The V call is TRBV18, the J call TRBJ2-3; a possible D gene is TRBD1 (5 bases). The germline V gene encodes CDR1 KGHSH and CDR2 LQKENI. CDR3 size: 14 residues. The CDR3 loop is CASSSRTDTDTQYF. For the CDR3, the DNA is TGTGCCAGCTCATCCCGCACGGACACAGATACACAGTATTTT.

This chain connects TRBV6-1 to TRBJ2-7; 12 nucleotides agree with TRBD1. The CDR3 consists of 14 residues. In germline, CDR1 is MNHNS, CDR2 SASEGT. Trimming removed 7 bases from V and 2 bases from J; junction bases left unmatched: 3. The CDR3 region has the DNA TGTGCCAGCATCCGGGACAGGGGGCCCTACGAGCAGTACTTC. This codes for CASIRDRGPYEQYF.

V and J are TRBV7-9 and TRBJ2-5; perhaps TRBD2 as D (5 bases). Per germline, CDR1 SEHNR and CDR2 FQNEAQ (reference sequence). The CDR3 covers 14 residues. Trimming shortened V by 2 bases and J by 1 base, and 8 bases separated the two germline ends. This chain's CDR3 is CASSLIASQETQYF. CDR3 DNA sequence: TGTGCCAGCAGCTTAATAGCGAGCCAAGAGACCCAGTACTTC.

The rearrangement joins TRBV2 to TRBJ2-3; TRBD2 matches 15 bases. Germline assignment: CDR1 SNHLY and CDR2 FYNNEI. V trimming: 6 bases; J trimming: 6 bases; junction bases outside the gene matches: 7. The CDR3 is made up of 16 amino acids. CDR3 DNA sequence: TGTGCCAGCAGGACCGGACTAGCGGGAGGGTCGGATACGCAGTATTTT. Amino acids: CASRTGLAGGSDTQYF.

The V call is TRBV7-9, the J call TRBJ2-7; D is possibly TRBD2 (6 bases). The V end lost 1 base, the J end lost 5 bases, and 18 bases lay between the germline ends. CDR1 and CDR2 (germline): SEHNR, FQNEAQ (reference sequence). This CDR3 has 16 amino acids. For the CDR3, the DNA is TGTGCCAGCAGCTTAGACAGCCCGGCGGGCGGGAACGAGCAGTACTTC. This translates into CASSLDSPAGGNEQYF.

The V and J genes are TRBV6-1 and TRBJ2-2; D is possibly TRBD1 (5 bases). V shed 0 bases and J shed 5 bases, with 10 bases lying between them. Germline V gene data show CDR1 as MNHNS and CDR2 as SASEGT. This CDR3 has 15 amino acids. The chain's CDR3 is CASSEAYRPTGELFF. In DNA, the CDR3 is TGTGCCAGCAGTGAAGCGTACAGGCCAACCGGGGAGCTGTTTTTT.

CDR3: CASSFLAGELGRETQYF. CDR3 bases: TGTGCCAGCAGCTTTCTAGCGGGAGAGTTGGGTAGAGAGACCCAGTACTTC. This chain joins TRBV7-6 and TRBJ2-5; TRBD2 agrees at 10 bases. Germline V gene lookup returns CDR1 SGHVS and CDR2 FNYEAQ. This CDR3 region has 17 residues. Unmatched junction bases numbered 11, after V lost 3 bases and J lost 4 bases.

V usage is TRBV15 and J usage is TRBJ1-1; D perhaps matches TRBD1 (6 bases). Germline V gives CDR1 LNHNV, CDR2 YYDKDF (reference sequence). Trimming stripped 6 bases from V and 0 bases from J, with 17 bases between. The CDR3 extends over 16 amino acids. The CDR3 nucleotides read TGTGCCACCAGACAGGGTGGGGGAAGCATGAACACTGAAGCTTTCTTT. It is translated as CATRQGGGSMNTEAFF.

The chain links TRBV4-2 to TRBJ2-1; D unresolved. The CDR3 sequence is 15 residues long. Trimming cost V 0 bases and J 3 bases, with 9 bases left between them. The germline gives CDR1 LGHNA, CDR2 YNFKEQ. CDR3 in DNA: TGTGCCAGCAGCCAAGATCCCCCAGGCTACAATGAGCAGTTCTTC. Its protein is CASSQDPPGYNEQFF.

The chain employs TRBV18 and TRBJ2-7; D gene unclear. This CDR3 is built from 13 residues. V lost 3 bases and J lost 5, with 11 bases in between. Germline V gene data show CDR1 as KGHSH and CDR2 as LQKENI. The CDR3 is CASSPRNTHEQYF. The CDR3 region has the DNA TGTGCCAGCTCACCGAGGAATACCCACGAGCAGTACTTC.

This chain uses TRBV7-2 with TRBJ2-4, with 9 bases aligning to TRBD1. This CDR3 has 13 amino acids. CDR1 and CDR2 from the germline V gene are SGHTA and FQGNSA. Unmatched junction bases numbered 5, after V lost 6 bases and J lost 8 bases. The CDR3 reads CASRPQGADIQYF. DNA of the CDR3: TGTGCCAGCAGGCCACAGGGGGCGGACATTCAGTACTTC.

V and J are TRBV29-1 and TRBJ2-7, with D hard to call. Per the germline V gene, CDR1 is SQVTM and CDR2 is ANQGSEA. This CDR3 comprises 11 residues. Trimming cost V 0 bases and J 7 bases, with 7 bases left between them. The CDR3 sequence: CSVEDFREQYF. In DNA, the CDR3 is TGCAGCGTTGAAGACTTCCGGGAGCAGTACTTC.

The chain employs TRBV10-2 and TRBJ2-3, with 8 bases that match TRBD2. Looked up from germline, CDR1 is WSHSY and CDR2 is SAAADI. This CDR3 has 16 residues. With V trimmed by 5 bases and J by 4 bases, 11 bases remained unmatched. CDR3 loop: CASSTPYSGIPDTQYF. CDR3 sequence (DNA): TGCGCCAGCAGTACTCCCTATAGCGGGATTCCAGATACGCAGTATTTT.